Below are 30 T cell receptor beta chains sequenced from a single sample in a study of blood T cell repertoires in COVID-19. TCRdb's table, derived via immunoSEQ multiplex PCR, lists solely in-frame clones and lacks some. The sample shows 65,000 to 90,000 clones, around 90% of them seen only once. What was sequenced was peripheral blood. The receptor set was obtained from a human donor in a cohort sampled during active COVID-19.

About this clone itself: Its ends do not fully match the called genes, so a read error is possible. This sequence joins TRBV7-7 and TRBJ2-5; 8 bases map to TRBD2. Germline CDR1 is SSHAT and CDR2 is FNYEAQ (reference sequence). CDR3 length: 13 residues. This chain's CDR3 is CASSKGLEETQYF. CDR3 in DNA: TGTGCTAGCAGCAAGGGACTAGAAGAGACCCAGTACTTC.

A few counts support this clone. The rearrangement links TRBV7-2 to TRBJ2-5, with D tentatively TRBD2 (5 bases). CDR1 is SGHTA and CDR2 is FQGNSA in the germline V gene. The V gene lost 1 base and the J gene lost 7 bases, with 16 bases spanning the gap. This CDR3 comprises 15 residues. DNA of the CDR3: TGTGCCAGCAGCTTAGGGGATAGGGTGGGAGTGACCCAGTACTTC. The encoded protein is CASSLGDRVGVTQYF.

The chain recombines TRBV27 with TRBJ2-1; 8 bases are shared with TRBD1. With V trimmed by 6 bases and J by 8 bases, 9 bases remained unmatched. The CDR3 contains 14 residues. Germline V gene lookup returns CDR1 MNHEY and CDR2 SMNVEV (reference sequence). The CDR3 DNA reads TGTGCCAGCAGCCGGACGGGACAGGTATATGAGCAGTTCTTC. Its protein product is CASSRTGQVYEQFF.

V gene TRBV6-2 or TRBV6-3 combines with J gene TRBJ2-7, with 9 bases aligning to TRBD1. In germline, CDR1 is MNHEY, CDR2 SVGEGT. CDR3 size: 13 residues. V was clipped by 5 bases and J by 6 bases; unmatched bases: 5. The CDR3: CASSGTGIGEQYF. The CDR3 DNA sequence: TGTGCCAGCAGTGGGACAGGGATCGGCGAGCAGTACTTC.

This chain joins TRBV5-5 and TRBJ2-5, with 11 bases matching TRBD2. The CDR3 length is 17 residues. CDR1 SGHKS and CDR2 YYEKEE come from the germline V gene (reference sequence). Unmatched junction bases numbered 5, after V lost 0 bases and J lost 1 base. CDR3 nucleotide sequence: TGTGCCAGCAGCTTGGCCCTAGCGGGGGGCCTCCAAGAGACCCAGTACTTC. Translated, it gives CASSLALAGGLQETQYF.

Only one count was recorded for this clone. The V gene is TRBV29-1, the J gene TRBJ1-2, with no clear D. The CDR3 loop spans 13 amino acids. Germline V CDR1 and CDR2: SQVTM, ANQGSEA. V lost 4 bases and J 4 bases, leaving 13 bases between the germline ends. The CDR3 nucleotides are TGCAGCGTTGCGGAGGGTTCGCCCTATGGCTACACCTTC. Translation: CSVAEGSPYGYTF.

This clone was detected only once. V usage is TRBV5-1 and J usage is TRBJ1-4, with 8 bases lining up with TRBD1. The CDR3 extends over 15 amino acids. Losses at the gene ends were 4 bases for V and 3 bases for J; bases not matched to a gene: 5. Germline V CDR1 and CDR2: SGHRS, YFSETQ. The CDR3 loop is CASSPQGASNEKLFF. The CDR3, as DNA: TGCGCCAGCAGCCCTCAGGGGGCGTCTAATGAAAAACTGTTTTTT.

CDR3 amino acids: CSVDQGGSYEQYF. The CDR3 bases are TGCAGCGTTGACCAGGGTGGGTCCTACGAGCAGTACTTC. The chain carries TRBV29-1 and TRBJ2-7; the D gene is possibly TRBD1 (5 bases). V shed 3 bases and J shed 1 base, with 10 bases lying between them. Per germline, CDR1 SQVTM and CDR2 ANQGSEA. The CDR3 sequence is 13 residues long.

The rearrangement links TRBV18 to TRBJ2-7; possibly TRBD1 for D (6 bases). This CDR3 is 13 amino acids long. Deletions cut 0 bases from V and 7 bases from J, with 10 bases between. The germline V gene has CDR1 KGHSH and CDR2 LQKENI. CDR3 in DNA: TGTGCCAGCTCACCACCATCAGGGGTTGAGCAGTACTTC. It specifies CASSPPSGVEQYF.

As to this clone: This specimen includes other DNA sequences encoding the same CDR3. The chain carries TRBV24-1 and TRBJ2-1, with 8 bases lining up with TRBD2. CDR1 is KGHDR and CDR2 is SFDVKD in the germline V gene. Germline trimming cut 2 bases from V and 4 bases from J; bases unmatched to any gene: 6. CDR3 length equals 16 residues. CDR3 nucleotide sequence: TGTGCCACCAGTGATTCATCGGGGGGGCAGTACAATGAGCAGTTCTTC. Protein: CATSDSSGGQYNEQFF.

J is TRBJ1-3 and V is TRBV6-5, with D perhaps TRBD1 (5 bases). The germline CDR1 and CDR2 sequences are MNHEY and SVGAGI. Trimming stripped 6 bases from V and 0 bases from J, with 9 bases between. This CDR3 is 14 amino acids long. CDR3 sequence: CASRKGPSGNTIYF. CDR3 bases: TGTGCCAGCAGAAAGGGGCCCTCTGGAAACACCATATATTTT.

The chain is built from TRBV10-3 and TRBJ2-3, with 10 nucleotides matching TRBD2. Germline assignment: CDR1 ENHRY and CDR2 SYGVKD. This CDR3 is 17 amino acids long. V was pared by 0 bases and J by 2 bases, with 5 bases of the junction left unmatched. The CDR3 sequence: CAISESNLAGVTDTQYF. In nucleotides, the CDR3 is TGTGCCATCAGTGAGTCGAATCTAGCGGGGGTCACAGATACGCAGTATTTT.

This clone has a single count. The rearrangement uses TRBV6-4 and TRBJ1-5, with 10 bases that match TRBD1. Losses at the gene ends were 6 bases for V and 4 bases for J; bases not matched to a gene: 6. There are 15 residues in the CDR3. The germline V gene has CDR1 MRHNA and CDR2 SNTAGT. The CDR3 spells CASSVSGQGNQPQHF. The CDR3 nucleotides read TGTGCCAGCAGCGTTTCGGGACAGGGGAATCAGCCCCAGCATTTT.

The gene calls are TRBV5-1 and TRBJ1-4; possible D gene TRBD1, 5 bases. The CDR3 spans 15 residues. CDR1 and CDR2 from the germline V gene are SGHRS and YFSETQ. Between the trimmed V and J ends, which lost 2 bases and 0 bases, there was a span of 8 bases. CDR3 residues: CASSLIGATNEKLFF. The CDR3 nucleotides read TGCGCCAGCAGCTTAATAGGGGCAACTAATGAAAAACTGTTTTTT.

The chain combines TRBV10-1 with TRBJ1-1; TRBD1 might be the D (5 bases). Germline lookup yields CDR1 WNHNN and CDR2 SYGVQD (reference sequence). V lost 6 bases and J 3 bases, leaving 17 bases between the germline ends. The CDR3 loop spans 15 amino acids. CDR3 DNA: TGCGCCAGCAGCGAGGGGTTTGACGAGGACACTGAAGCTTTCTTT. Its protein is CASSEGFDEDTEAFF.

CDR3 sequence reads: CASSGGEGHEQYF. The CDR3 nucleotides read TGTGCCAGCAGCGGGGGGGAGGGACACGAGCAGTACTTC. This chain joins TRBV12-3 or TRBV12-4 and TRBJ2-7; TRBD2 matches 8 bases. The V and J ends lost 6 bases and 5 bases, in that order; junction bases with no gene match: 6. The CDR3 extends over 13 amino acids.

This chain joins TRBV19 and TRBJ1-2, with a weak D call TRBD1 (6 bases). Per the germline V gene, CDR1 is LNHDA and CDR2 is SQIVND (reference sequence). The length of the CDR3 is 16 residues. V was shortened by 1 base and J by 0 bases, with 12 bases between the two germline ends. The CDR3 protein is CASSIGQGPTNYGYTF. For the CDR3, the DNA is TGTGCCAGTAGTATAGGCCAGGGGCCTACTAACTATGGCTACACCTTC.

The chain couples TRBV6-2 or TRBV6-3 to TRBJ1-5; D is undetermined. This CDR3 has 18 amino acids. V was cut by 4 bases and J by 0 bases, with 19 bases left in between. The germline V gene has CDR1 MNHEY and CDR2 SVGEGT. Here the CDR3 reads CASSFTERNGISNQPQHF. The CDR3, as DNA: TGTGCCAGCAGTTTCACGGAGCGGAACGGGATTAGCAATCAGCCCCAGCATTTT.

The V call is TRBV9, the J call TRBJ2-1, with 8 nucleotides matching TRBD2. Germline-derived CDR1 and CDR2 are SGDLS and YYNGEE. J gave up 8 bases and V 4 bases, and 11 bases lay outside the gene matches. The length of the CDR3 is 15 residues. In DNA form, the CDR3 reads TGTGCCAGCAGCCGAGATTACGGGGGGGCGGATGAGCAGTTCTTC. Translation: CASSRDYGGADEQFF.

The J gene is TRBJ1-3, the V gene TRBV4-1, with D hard to call. The V end lost 0 bases, the J end lost 2 bases, and 14 bases lay between the germline ends. This CDR3 spans 17 amino acids. Germline V gives CDR1 MGHRA, CDR2 YSYEKL. This chain's CDR3 is CASSQDTVSGTGNTIYF. Here the CDR3 DNA reads TGCGCCAGCAGCCAAGATACGGTCTCGGGGACTGGAAACACCATATATTTT.

This chain uses TRBV4-1 with TRBJ1-4; TRBD1 agrees at 8 bases. Germline V lookup: CDR1 MGHRA, CDR2 YSYEKL. This CDR3 is built from 15 residues. V lost 4 bases and J lost 4; bases outside the gene matches: 5. CDR3 region: CASSRVGTGNEKLFF. Here the CDR3 DNA reads TGCGCCAGCAGCCGGGTCGGGACAGGTAATGAAAAACTGTTTTTT.

For this clone: The junction and the germline gene differ at one end; a read error may be behind it. This chain joins TRBV4-2 and TRBJ1-6; TRBD1 aligns across 10 bases. The CDR3 sequence is 16 residues long. CDR1 is LGHNA, CDR2 YNFKEQ, per germline. The CDR3 region has the DNA TGTGCCAGCACCCAAGACAGGGGGCGCATTAATTCACCCCTCCACTTT. It specifies CASTQDRGRINSPLHF.

The chain links TRBV7-2 to TRBJ1-5, with D perhaps TRBD1 (5 bases). The germline V gene encodes CDR1 SGHTA and CDR2 FQGNSA. This CDR3 is 14 amino acids long. The V end was cut by 5 bases, the J end by 4 bases, with 12 bases between. This CDR3 is CASSIDSRNQPQHF. In DNA form, the CDR3 reads TGTGCCAGCAGCATCGACAGTCGAAATCAGCCCCAGCATTTT.

This chain connects TRBV21-1 to TRBJ1-5. TRBV21-1 is labeled a pseudogene. The CDR3 is made up of 11 amino acids. CDR3 region: CASSRRQPQHF. In nucleotides, the CDR3 is TGTGCCAGCAGCAGGAGACAGCCCCAGCATTTT.

This clone appeared a few times. This chain links TRBV3-1 (or the pseudogene TRBV3-2) with TRBJ1-5; 8 bases fit TRBD1. The CDR3 totals 15 residues. The trim removed 0 bases at V and 6 bases at J, leaving 4 bases unmatched. Germline loops: CDR1 LGHDT, CDR2 YNNKEL (reference sequence). For the CDR3, the DNA is TGTGCCAGCAGCCAAGATTGGACAGGGCTTCAGCCCCAGCATTTT. Protein product: CASSQDWTGLQPQHF.

This clone rates as medium-sized (0.01 to 0.1%). The chain recombines TRBV9 with TRBJ2-2, with 12 bases matching TRBD2. In germline, CDR1 is SGDLS, CDR2 YYNGEE. V trimming: 4 bases; J trimming: 7 bases; junction bases outside the gene matches: 8. The CDR3 totals 16 residues. This chain's CDR3 is CASSPSGGAGIGELFF. The CDR3 DNA follows: TGTGCCAGCAGCCCTAGCGGGGGGGCCGGTATCGGGGAGCTGTTTTTT. The full variable domain, completed using reference TRBV9 and TRBJ2-2, is DSGVTQTPKHLITATGQRVTLRCSPRSGDLSVYWYQQSLDQGLQFLIQYYNGEERAKGNILERFSAQQFPDLHSELNLSSLELGDSALYFCASSPSGGAGIGELFFGEGSRLTVL.

CDR3 in amino acids: CASSPLEGSEKLFF. CDR3 coding DNA: TGTGCCAGCAGCCCTTTGGAGGGTTCCGAAAAACTGTTTTTT. The chain is built from TRBV9 and TRBJ1-4; D is unresolved. Per germline, CDR1 SGDLS and CDR2 YYNGEE. V was clipped by 4 bases and J by 8 bases, with 15 bases between them. CDR3 size: 14 residues.

The chain employs TRBV5-1 and TRBJ2-3, with TRBD2 matching 8 bases. V was pared by 0 bases and J by 2 bases, with 8 bases of the junction left unmatched. There are 17 residues in the CDR3. Germline V gives CDR1 SGHRS, CDR2 YFSETQ. The CDR3 DNA sequence: TGCGCCAGCAGCTTGGTTCCGGGGGGGCCGGACACAGATACGCAGTATTTT. As protein: CASSLVPGGPDTDTQYF.

This clone was detected once. This chain connects TRBV11-2 to TRBJ2-7; D is uncertain. The V end was cut by 3 bases, the J end by 3 bases, with 9 bases between. The length of the CDR3 is 13 residues. The germline V gene has CDR1 SGHAT and CDR2 FQNNGV. The CDR3 nucleotides are TGTGCCAGCAGCTTCGCAGGAATCTACGAGCAGTACTTC. Residues: CASSFAGIYEQYF.

The chain combines TRBV5-1 with TRBJ2-1, with TRBD2 matching over 9 bases. Germline V lookup: CDR1 SGHRS, CDR2 YFSETQ. The CDR3 is 15 residues long. The V segment lost 4 bases and the J segment 12 bases; nucleotides outside the gene matches: 14. CDR3: CASSPESGGNRRQFF. DNA of the CDR3: TGCGCCAGCAGCCCCGAGAGCGGGGGGAACCGACGGCAGTTCTTC.